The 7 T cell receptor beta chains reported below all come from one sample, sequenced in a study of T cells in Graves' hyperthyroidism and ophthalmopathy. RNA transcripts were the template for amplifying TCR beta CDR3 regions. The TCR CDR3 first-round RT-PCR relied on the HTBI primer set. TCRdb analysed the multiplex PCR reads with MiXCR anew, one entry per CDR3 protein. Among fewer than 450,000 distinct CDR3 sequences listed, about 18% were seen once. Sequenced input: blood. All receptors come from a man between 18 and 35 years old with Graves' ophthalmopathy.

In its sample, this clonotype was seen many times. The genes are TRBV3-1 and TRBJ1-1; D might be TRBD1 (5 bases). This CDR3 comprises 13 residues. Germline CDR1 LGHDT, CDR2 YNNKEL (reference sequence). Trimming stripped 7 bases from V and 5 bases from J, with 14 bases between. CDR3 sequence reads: CASNVRGGTEAFF. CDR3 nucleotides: TGTGCCAGCAACGTAAGGGGAGGGACTGAAGCTTTCTTT.

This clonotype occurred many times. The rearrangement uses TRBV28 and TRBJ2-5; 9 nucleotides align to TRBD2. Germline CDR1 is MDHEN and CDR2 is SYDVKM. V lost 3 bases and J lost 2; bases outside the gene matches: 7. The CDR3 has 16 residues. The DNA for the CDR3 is TGTGCCAGCAGTTTCGGGTCTAGCGGGGTTCAAGAGACCCAGTACTTC. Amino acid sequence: CASSFGSSGVQETQYF. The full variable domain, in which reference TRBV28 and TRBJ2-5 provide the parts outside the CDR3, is DVKVTQSSRYLVKRTGEKVFLECVQDMDHENMFWYRQDPGLGLRLIYFSYDVKMKEKGDIPEGYSVSREKKERFSLILESASTNQTSMYLCASSFGSSGVQETQYFGPGTRLLVL.

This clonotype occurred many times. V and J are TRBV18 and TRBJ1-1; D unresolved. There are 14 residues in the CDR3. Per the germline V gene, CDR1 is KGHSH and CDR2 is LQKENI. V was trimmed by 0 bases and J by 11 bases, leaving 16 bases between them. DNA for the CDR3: TGTGCCAGCTCACCACCGTTCAGCCAGGTCGGGGCTTTCTTT. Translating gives CASSPPFSQVGAFF.

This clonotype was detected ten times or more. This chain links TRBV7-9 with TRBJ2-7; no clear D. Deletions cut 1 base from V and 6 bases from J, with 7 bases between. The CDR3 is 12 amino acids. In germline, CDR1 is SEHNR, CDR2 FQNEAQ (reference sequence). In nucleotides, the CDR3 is TGTGCCAGCAGCTTAGGACCGGTCGAGCAGTACTTC. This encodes CASSLGPVEQYF.

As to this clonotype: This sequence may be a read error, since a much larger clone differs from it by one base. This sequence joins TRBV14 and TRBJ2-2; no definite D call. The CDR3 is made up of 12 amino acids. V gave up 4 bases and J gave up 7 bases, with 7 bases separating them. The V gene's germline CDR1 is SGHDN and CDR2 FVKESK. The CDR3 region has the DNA TGTGCCAGCAGCCTGTTGAACGGGGAGCTGTTTTTT. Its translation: CASSLLNGELFF. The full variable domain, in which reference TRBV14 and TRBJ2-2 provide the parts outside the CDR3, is EAGVTQFPSHSVIEKGQTVTLRCDPISGHDNLYWYRRVMGKEIKFLLHFVKESKQDESGMPNNRFLAERTGGTYSTLKVQPAELEDSGVYFCASSLLNGELFFGEGSRLTVL.

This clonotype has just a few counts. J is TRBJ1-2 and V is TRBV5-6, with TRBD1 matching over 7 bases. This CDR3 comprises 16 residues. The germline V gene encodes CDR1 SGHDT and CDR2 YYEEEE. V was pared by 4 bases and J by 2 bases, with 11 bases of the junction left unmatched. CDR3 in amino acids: CASSRRTGTTNYGYTF. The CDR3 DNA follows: TGTGCCAGCAGCCGCCGGACAGGAACTACAAACTATGGCTACACCTTC.

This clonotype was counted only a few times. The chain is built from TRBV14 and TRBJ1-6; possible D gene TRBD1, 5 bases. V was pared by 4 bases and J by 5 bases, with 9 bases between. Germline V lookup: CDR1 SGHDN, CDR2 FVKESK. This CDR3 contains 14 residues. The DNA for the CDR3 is TGTGCCAGCAGCCGACAGACGGATAATTCACCCCTCCACTTT. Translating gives CASSRQTDNSPLHF.